The TCR beta chain described here comes from a study of blood T cell repertoires in COVID-19. This CDR3 spans 14 amino acids. The trim removed 3 bases at V and 6 bases at J, leaving 5 bases unmatched. Germline CDR1 reads KGHDR; CDR2 reads SFDVKD. In the original analysis: Researchers report that nucleated cell counts were estimated from reference gene primer amplification. The protocol was immunoSEQ multiplex PCR, while the TCRdb copy is restricted to in-frame clones and leaves out a portion. V and J calls and clone size follow that table, whereas D and trimming were derived from the DNA. The sample records 130,000 or so clones, approximately 80% being singletons.

The sequencing input was peripheral blood. This chain joins TRBV24-1 and TRBJ2-3; TRBD2 aligns across 7 bases. The source of this sequence is a woman aged 60-75 years with acute or convalescent COVID-19. DNA of the CDR3: TGTGCCACCAGTGATCGGGGGGACTTGGATACGCAGTATTTT. Protein sequence: CATSDRGDLDTQYF.